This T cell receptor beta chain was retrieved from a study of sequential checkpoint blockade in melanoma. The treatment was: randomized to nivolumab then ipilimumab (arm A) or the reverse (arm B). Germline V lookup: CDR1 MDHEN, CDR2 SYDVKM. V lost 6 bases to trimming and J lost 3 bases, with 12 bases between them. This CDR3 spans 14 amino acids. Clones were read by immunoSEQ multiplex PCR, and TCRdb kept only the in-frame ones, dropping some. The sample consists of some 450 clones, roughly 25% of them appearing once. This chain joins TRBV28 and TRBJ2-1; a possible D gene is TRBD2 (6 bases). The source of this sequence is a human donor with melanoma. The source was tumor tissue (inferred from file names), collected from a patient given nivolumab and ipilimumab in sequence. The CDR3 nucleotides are TGTGCCAGCAGAGGAGCGGGCCTCTACAATGAGCAGTTCTTC. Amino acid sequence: CASRGAGLYNEQFF.